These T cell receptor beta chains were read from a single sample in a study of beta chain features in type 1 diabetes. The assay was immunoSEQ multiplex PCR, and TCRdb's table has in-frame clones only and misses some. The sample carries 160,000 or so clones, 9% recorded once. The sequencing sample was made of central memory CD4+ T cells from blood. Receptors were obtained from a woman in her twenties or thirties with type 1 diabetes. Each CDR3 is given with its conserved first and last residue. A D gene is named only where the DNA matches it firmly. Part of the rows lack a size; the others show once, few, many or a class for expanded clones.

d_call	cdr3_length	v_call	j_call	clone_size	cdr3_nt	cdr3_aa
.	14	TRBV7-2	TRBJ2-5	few	TGTGCCAGCAGCTTAGACCCCTCAGAAGAGACCCAGTACTTC	CASSLDPSEETQYF
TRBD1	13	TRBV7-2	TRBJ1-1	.	TGTGCCAGCAGCATAGACAGGGGCACTGAAGCTTTCTTT	CASSIDRGTEAFF
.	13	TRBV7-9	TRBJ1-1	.	TGTGCCAGCAGCTTAAGCCAGAACACTGAAGCTTTCTTT	CASSLSQNTEAFF
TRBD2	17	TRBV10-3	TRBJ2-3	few	TGTGCCACGCAGTTTTTCTTAGATAGCGGGAGCACAGATACGCAGTATTTT	CATQFFLDSGSTDTQYF
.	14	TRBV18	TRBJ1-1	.	TGTGCCAGCTCACCAGAGACAGCGGGGACTGAAGCTTTCTTT	CASSPETAGTEAFF
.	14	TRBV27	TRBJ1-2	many	TGTGCCAGCAGTTTCGCAGGGCTTAACTATGGCTACACCTTC	CASSFAGLNYGYTF
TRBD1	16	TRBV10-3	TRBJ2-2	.	TGTGCCATCAGTAACCGAGGGACAGGGTCCGCCGGGGAGCTGTTTTTT	CAISNRGTGSAGELFF
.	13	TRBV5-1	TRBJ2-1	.	TGCGCCAGCAGCTTGGATTTCGGGGGTGAGCAGTTCTTC	CASSLDFGGEQFF
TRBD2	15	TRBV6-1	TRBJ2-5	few	TGTGCCAGCAGTGATGCGCGCGGGAGTGGCGAGACCCAGTACTTC	CASSDARGSGETQYF
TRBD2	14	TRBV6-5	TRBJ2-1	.	TGTGCCAGTGCGCCGGGACTAGTGTACAATGAGCAGTTCTTC	CASAPGLVYNEQFF
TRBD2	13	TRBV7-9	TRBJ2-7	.	TGTGCCAGCAGCCTCCAGGGAGGGATGGAGCAGTACTTC	CASSLQGGMEQYF
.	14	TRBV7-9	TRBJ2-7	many	TGTGCCAGCACAGTGGGACTGCATTCCTACGAGCAGTACTTC	CASTVGLHSYEQYF
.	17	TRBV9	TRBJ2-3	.	TGTGCCAGCAGCGTAGGTACCGGGACACCGTACACAGATACGCAGTATTTT	CASSVGTGTPYTDTQYF
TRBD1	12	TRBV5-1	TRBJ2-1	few	TGCGCCAGCAGCTCGGGTACAGGGGTGCAGTTCTTC	CASSSGTGVQFF
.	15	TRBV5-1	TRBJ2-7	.	TGCGCCAGCACGATGAGAGGGAGTGGTGCTTACGAGCAGTACTTC	CASTMRGSGAYEQYF
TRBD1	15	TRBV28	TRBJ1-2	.	TGTGCCAGCAGAAAGCCCTCTGGGACAGTATATGGCTACACCTTC	CASRKPSGTVYGYTF
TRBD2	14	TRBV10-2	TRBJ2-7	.	TGCGCCAGCAGTGCTAGCGGGAGAACCCAGGAGCAGTACTTC	CASSASGRTQEQYF
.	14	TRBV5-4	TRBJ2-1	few	TGTGCCAGCAGTCTTGACAGGACCGACAATGAGCAGTTCTTC	CASSLDRTDNEQFF
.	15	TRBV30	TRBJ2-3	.	TGTGCCTGGAGTGTAATGGGTAGCGTCGCTCGCACGCAGTATTTT	CAWSVMGSVARTQYF
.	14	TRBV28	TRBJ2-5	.	TGTGCCAGCAGTTTGGGACATCATCGGGCCTCCCAGTACTTC	CASSLGHHRASQYF
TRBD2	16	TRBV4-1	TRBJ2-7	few	TGCGCCAGCAGCCGGGGACTAGCGGGAGGGACCTACGAGCAGTACTTC	CASSRGLAGGTYEQYF
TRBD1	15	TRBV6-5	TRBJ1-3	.	TGTGCCAGCAGGCCCGACAGGGAATCTGGAAACACCATATATTTT	CASRPDRESGNTIYF
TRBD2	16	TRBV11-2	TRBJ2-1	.	TGTGCCAGCAGCCGCTTTACTAGCGGGAGGCTGGGTGAGCAGTTCTTC	CASSRFTSGRLGEQFF
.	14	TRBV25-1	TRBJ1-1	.	TGTGCCAGCAGTGAATACGGCAGGGGCACTGAAGCTTTCTTT	CASSEYGRGTEAFF
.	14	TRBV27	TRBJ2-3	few	TGTGCCAGCAGTCGGACAGAGGTTTCAGATACGCAGTATTTT	CASSRTEVSDTQYF
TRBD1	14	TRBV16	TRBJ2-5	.	TGTGCCAGCAGCCAATTACAGGGGAGCGAGACCCAGTACTTC	CASSQLQGSETQYF
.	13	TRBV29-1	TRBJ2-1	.	TGCAGCGAACAGGGTAGCGACTACAATGAGCAGTTCTTC	CSEQGSDYNEQFF
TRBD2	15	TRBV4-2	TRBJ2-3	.	TGTGCCAGCAGCGGACAGCGGGAGAGCACAGATACGCAGTATTTT	CASSGQRESTDTQYF
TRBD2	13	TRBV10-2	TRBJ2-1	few	TGCGCCAGCAGAATGGCGGGAGCGAATGAGCAGTTCTTC	CASRMAGANEQFF
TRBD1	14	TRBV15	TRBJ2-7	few	TGTGCCACCAGCAGAGATGGCCAGGGGGACGAGCAGTACTTC	CATSRDGQGDEQYF
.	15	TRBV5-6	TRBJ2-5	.	TGTGCCAGCAGCCCGCGGGGACAGTCAACAGAGACCCAGTACTTC	CASSPRGQSTETQYF
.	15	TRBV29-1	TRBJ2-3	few	TGCAGCGTTGAAGAAAGGACGGGAAGCACAGATACGCAGTATTTT	CSVEERTGSTDTQYF
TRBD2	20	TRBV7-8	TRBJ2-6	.	TGTGCCAGCAGCTTTTTTAGAGCCCTAGCGGGCGTCTCTGGGGCCAACGTCCTGACTTTC	CASSFFRALAGVSGANVLTF
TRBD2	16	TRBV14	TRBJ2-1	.	TGTGCCAGCAGCCTCCCAGGGACTAGCGGGAACAATGAGCAGTTCTTC	CASSLPGTSGNNEQFF
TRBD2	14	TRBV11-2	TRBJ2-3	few	TGTGCCAGCAGATTCCAAGCGGGAGCAGATACGCAGTATTTT	CASRFQAGADTQYF
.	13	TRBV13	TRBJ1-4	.	TGTGCCAGCAGCCCCCGGGGAGGCGAAAAACTGTTTTTT	CASSPRGGEKLFF
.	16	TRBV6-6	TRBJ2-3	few	TGTGCCAGCAGTTATGATCACCAGTCTAGCACAGATACGCAGTATTTT	CASSYDHQSSTDTQYF